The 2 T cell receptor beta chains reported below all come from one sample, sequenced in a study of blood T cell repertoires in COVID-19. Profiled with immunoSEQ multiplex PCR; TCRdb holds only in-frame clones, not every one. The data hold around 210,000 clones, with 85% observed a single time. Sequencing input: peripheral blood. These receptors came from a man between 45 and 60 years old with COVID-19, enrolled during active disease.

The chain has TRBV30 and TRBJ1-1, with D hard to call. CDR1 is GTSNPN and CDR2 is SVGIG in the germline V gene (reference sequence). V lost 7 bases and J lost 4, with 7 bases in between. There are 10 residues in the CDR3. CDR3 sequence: CASQVTEAFF. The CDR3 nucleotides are TGTGCCTCCCAGGTCACTGAAGCTTTCTTT.

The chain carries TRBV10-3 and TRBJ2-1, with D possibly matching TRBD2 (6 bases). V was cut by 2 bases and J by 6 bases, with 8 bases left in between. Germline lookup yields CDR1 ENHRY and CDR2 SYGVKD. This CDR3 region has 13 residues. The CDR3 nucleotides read TGTGCCATCAGTGAGGGGACTTTCAATGAGCAGTTCTTC. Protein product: CAISEGTFNEQFF.